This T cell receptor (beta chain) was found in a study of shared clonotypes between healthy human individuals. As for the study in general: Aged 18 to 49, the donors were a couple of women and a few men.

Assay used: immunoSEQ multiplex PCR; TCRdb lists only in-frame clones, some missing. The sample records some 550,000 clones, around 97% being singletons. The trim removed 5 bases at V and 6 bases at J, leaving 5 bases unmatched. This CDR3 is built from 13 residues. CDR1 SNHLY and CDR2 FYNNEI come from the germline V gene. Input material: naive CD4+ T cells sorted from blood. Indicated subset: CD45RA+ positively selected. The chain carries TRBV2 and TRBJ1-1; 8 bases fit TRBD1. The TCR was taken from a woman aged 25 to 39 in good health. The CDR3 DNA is TGTGCCAGCAGTCGACAGGGGTCCCCTGAAGCTTTCTTT. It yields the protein CASSRQGSPEAFF.